This TCR beta chain was retrieved from a study of blood T cell repertoires in COVID-19 (TCRdb year 2020). The study in broad terms: Samples from collaborators originated in the United States, Italy and Spain and spanned both the acute and convalescent phases of COVID-19. The prospective study material was composed of cDNA or gDNA derived from T cells, B-cell-depleted T cells, or PBMCs. The dataset comprised deeply sampled blood TCRbeta repertoires from subjects exposed to, actively infected with, or recovered from COVID-19. The repertoires were made available in a free public database intended to serve as a resource for research on the immune response to SARS-CoV-2. The samples were drawn from two sources: the first 160 participants of the ongoing ImmuneRACE study, and 1,200 or so subjects contributed by 6 global collaborators. Nearly every sample came with metadata listing a de-identified subject ID, COVID-19 status, age in years and sex. Where HLA class I and class II types were available, the types were taken from metadata supplied by the sample provider, not from assay-based typing. Here is what the overall study found, with its caveats: How much clinical and demographic metadata was included differed by source and by participant, and the metadata was provided uncurated.

Note on this clone: Which antigen it targets is not known. No quality values exist for individual bases; no much larger clone is one base distant.

TCRbeta CDR3 regions were amplified from genomic DNA using the immunoSEQ Assay, a bias-controlled multiplex PCR. On the authors' methods: Nucleated cell counts per sample were estimated from amplification of reference gene primers within the assay. To quantify the absolute abundance of each unique TCRbeta CDR3 rearrangement, sequence reads were collapsed and filtered. For each sample, productive Simpson clonality was calculated by taking the square root of Simpson's diversity index across productive rearrangements. Entries here come from immuneACCESS through TCRdb and include only in-frame sequences with V and J called. Some clones fail to appear in such tables; in the studies checked, an unresolved V gene covers under half of the shortfall, and the cause of the remainder is unknown. Clonal size and the V and J genes are those of that table, whereas D and trimming came from the DNA. The sample table lists about 180,000 clones, 81% of them with a count of one. The biggest ten clones account for roughly 5.7% of the sample.

At the junction V is shortened by 5 bases and J by 4 bases, with 17 bases in between. Reading from cysteine to phenylalanine, the CDR3 counts 16 amino acids. Only CDR3 DNA is held: 48 bases, read in frame from base 1. The germline V gene gives CDR1 as KGHDR and CDR2 as SFDVKD. Enrolling through a virtual design, the prospective study's participants ranged in age from roughly 18 to 89 years and lived across roughly 24 United States geographic areas. In the prospective study, participants were assigned to cohorts based on the clinical history participants reported in a screening survey and a study questionnaire. In the prospective study, mobile phlebotomists collected whole blood, serum and a nasopharyngeal or oropharyngeal swab from each participant. Over a roughly two-month period, participants in the prospective study had the option of providing additional blood draws and questionnaires. Before DNA extraction, blood samples from the prospective study were shipped at room temperature or frozen.

The source of this sequence is a woman in her 40s with acute COVID-19. The material sequenced was PBMCs or T cells enriched from blood (not recorded which). The sequence links TRBV24-1 to TRBJ1-5; the D region possibly corresponds to TRBD1 (6 bases align). The bases are TGTGCCACCAGTGCTGGGGGGGGGCGCGGGAATCAGCCCCAGCATTTT. It translates to CATSAGGGRGNQPQHF.